A single sample is the source of the 21 T cell receptor beta chains below, sequenced in a study of CD8+CD57+ T cells in acquired aplastic anemia. For CDR3 and TCR beta VDJ profiling, genomic DNA was the template used. One entry per CDR3 protein, called by TCRdb with MiXCR from the reads. Of about 240,000 distinct CDR3 sequences detected, 47% appear once; the ten largest clones hold about 8.3%. Sequencing was done on patients that had shown CD8+CD57+ cell expansion by flow cytometry. Sequencing was done on a sample of sorted CD4+, CD8+, or CD8+CD57+ T cells (not recorded which) from PBMCs. Receptors originate from a human donor with aplastic anemia.

This clonotype was recorded at least ten times. The rearrangement uses TRBV4-1 and TRBJ1-1; D uncertain. V shed 6 bases and J shed 1 base, with 15 bases lying between them. The CDR3 consists of 15 residues. Germline V gene sequence: CDR1 MGHRA, CDR2 YSYEKL. The DNA of the CDR3 is TGCGCCAGCAGGGGCAGGACGAAGGAGAACACTGAAGCTTTCTTT. Its protein is CASRGRTKENTEAFF.

The chain joins TRBV7-2 to TRBJ1-5; possibly TRBD1 for D (5 bases). Germline CDR1 and CDR2: SGHTA and FQGNSA. The V gene lost 9 bases and the J gene lost 5 bases, with 17 bases spanning the gap. The CDR3 loop spans 14 amino acids. CDR3 bases: TGTGCCAGTAGTATGCTAGGGACGGATCAGCCCCAGCATTTT. Residues: CASSMLGTDQPQHF.

This clonotype was detected ten times or more. The chain recombines TRBV2 with TRBJ2-5, with 7 bases fitting TRBD1. V trimming: 8 bases; J trimming: 1 base; junction bases outside the gene matches: 1. Germline CDR1 is SNHLY and CDR2 is FYNNEI. This CDR3 has 12 amino acids. CDR3 nucleotide sequence: TGTGCCAGCCGGGACAGCCAAGAGACCCAGTACTTC. Translation: CASRDSQETQYF.

This clonotype was counted a single time. The gene calls are TRBV5-1 and TRBJ1-3; 9 bases align to TRBD1. Germline assignment: CDR1 SGHRS and CDR2 YFSETQ. The length of the CDR3 is 13 residues. V lost 3 bases to trimming and J lost 11 bases; unmatched junction nucleotides: 6. CDR3 in amino acids: CASSWGQGSPIYF. The CDR3 bases are TGCGCCAGCAGCTGGGGACAGGGCAGCCCCATATATTTT.

Concerning this clonotype: One base away lies a much larger clone, so this may be a sequencing read error. V usage is TRBV11-2 and J usage is TRBJ2-7; tentative D call: TRBD2 (6 bases). The length of the CDR3 is 16 residues. Per germline, CDR1 SGHAT and CDR2 FQNNGV. V shed 5 bases and J shed 7 bases, with 24 bases lying between them. CDR3 loop: CASSTLALGNYNEQYF. CDR3 nucleotides: TGTGCCAGCAGCACCCTAGCGCTGGGAAACTACAATGAGCAGTACTTC.

This clonotype was found many times. This sequence joins TRBV5-1 and TRBJ2-7; D ambiguous. This CDR3 spans 13 amino acids. V lost 0 bases and J lost 5, with 9 bases in between. Germline lookup yields CDR1 SGHRS and CDR2 YFSETQ. The CDR3 loop is CASSLGGSHEQYF. CDR3 nucleotides: TGCGCCAGCAGCTTGGGAGGTTCCCACGAGCAGTACTTC.

The chain is built from TRBV15 and TRBJ2-3, with 8 bases matching TRBD1. J lost 9 bases, V lost 2 bases, and 13 bases had no gene match. This CDR3 spans 16 amino acids. Germline V gene sequence: CDR1 LNHNV, CDR2 YYDKDF (reference sequence). Here the CDR3 DNA reads TGTGCCACCAGCAGACTTGGACAGGGCCCCGAGGAGACGCAGTATTTT. Amino acids: CATSRLGQGPEETQYF.

This chain connects TRBV15 to TRBJ2-1; TRBD2 agrees at 8 bases. This CDR3 contains 13 residues. The J segment lost 8 bases and the V segment lost 8 bases, leaving 8 bases of the junction unmatched. Per the germline V gene, CDR1 is LNHNV and CDR2 is YYDKDF (reference sequence). The CDR3 protein is CATRGTRIDEQFF. CDR3 nucleotides: TGTGCCACCCGTGGGACTAGAATCGATGAGCAGTTCTTC.

CDR3 residues: CASSLAGDNEQFF. CDR3 DNA sequence: TGTGCCAGCAGCTTAGCGGGCGACAATGAGCAGTTCTTC. The chain employs TRBV7-8 and TRBJ2-1; D ambiguous. The V gene's germline CDR1 is SGHVS and CDR2 FQNEAQ. The CDR3 contains 13 residues. Trimming took 0 bases from V and 5 from J, leaving 5 bases between them.

This clonotype came up many times. The rearrangement joins TRBV7-3 to TRBJ2-6; D gene ambiguous. Germline CDR1 is SGHTA and CDR2 is FQGTGA. V was clipped by 5 bases and J by 0 bases, with 8 bases between them. CDR3 length equals 15 residues. This CDR3 is CASSPPGSGANVLTF. The CDR3 nucleotides read TGTGCCAGCAGCCCCCCTGGCTCTGGGGCCAACGTCCTGACTTTC.

V is TRBV29-1 and J is TRBJ1-3; no definite D call. Between the trimmed V and J ends, which lost 0 bases and 0 bases, there was a span of 9 bases. The CDR3 contains 15 residues. CDR1 and CDR2 (germline): SQVTM, ANQGSEA. The chain's CDR3 is CSVEDVTRSGNTIYF. The CDR3 nucleotides are TGCAGCGTTGAAGACGTCACACGCTCTGGAAACACCATATATTTT.

At least ten counts were recorded for this clonotype. V usage is TRBV4-2 and J usage is TRBJ1-2; a possible D gene is TRBD1 (6 bases). Germline lookup yields CDR1 LGHNA and CDR2 YNFKEQ. V was trimmed by 6 bases and J by 7 bases, leaving 18 bases between them. This CDR3 has 14 residues. As DNA, the CDR3 is TGTGCCAGCAGAGCAACAGGGAATCCGGGTGGCTACACCTTC. It is translated as CASRATGNPGGYTF.

This clonotype was observed a handful of times. Just one base apart from a much larger clone, this may be a read error. The genes are TRBV7-9 and TRBJ2-1, with 8 positions matching TRBD2. CDR1 and CDR2 (germline): SEHNR, FQNEAQ (reference sequence). This CDR3 contains 14 residues. The trim removed 4 bases at V and 9 bases at J, leaving 8 bases unmatched. In nucleotides, the CDR3 is TGTGCCAGCAGCTCTAGCGGGTGCAGCAGTGAGCAGTTCTTC. It codes for CASSSSGCSSEQFF.

The chain links TRBV6-2 or TRBV6-3 to TRBJ1-1; maybe TRBD1 (5 bases). Deletions cut 0 bases from V and 4 bases from J, with 9 bases between. Germline CDR1 reads MNHEY; CDR2 reads SVGEGT. The CDR3 sequence is 14 residues long. The CDR3 DNA is TGTGCCAGCAGTTACTCGTCGGGGGGCACTGAAGCTTTCTTT. This translates into CASSYSSGGTEAFF.

This clonotype came up many times. CDR3 region: CASSLNRLTQNTEAFF. Here the CDR3 DNA reads TGTGCCAGCAGCTTAAACCGGCTGACACAGAACACTGAAGCTTTCTTT. J is TRBJ1-1 and V is TRBV7-8, with D unclear. Germline CDR1 reads SGHVS; CDR2 reads FQNEAQ. The CDR3 extends over 16 amino acids. The ends were cut back, 2 bases at V and 1 base at J, with 14 bases in the middle.

The chain links TRBV4-3 to TRBJ2-3; D uncertain. This CDR3 contains 15 residues. The V gene's germline CDR1 is LGHNA and CDR2 YSLEER. V lost 4 bases and J 0 bases, leaving 11 bases between the germline ends. CDR3 region: CASSRWADSTDTQYF. In nucleotides, the CDR3 is TGCGCCAGCAGCCGGTGGGCGGACAGCACAGATACGCAGTATTTT.

This clonotype showed up many times. DNA of the CDR3: TGTGCCAGTAGTTTAGCAGGGGCCGGCGAGCAGTACTTC. Its protein product is CASSLAGAGEQYF. This chain links TRBV19 with TRBJ2-7, with a possible D match to TRBD1 (6 bases). From germline, CDR1 is LNHDA and CDR2 SQIVND (reference sequence). With 5 bases removed from V and 6 bases from J, the gap between germline ends came to 14 bases. This CDR3 spans 13 amino acids.

The chain joins TRBV10-3 to TRBJ1-1; TRBD1 aligns across 8 bases. With 7 bases clipped from V and 4 bases from J, the junction kept 8 bases outside the gene matches. The germline V gene has CDR1 ENHRY and CDR2 SYGVKD. The CDR3 length is 14 residues. This CDR3 reads CAINQGASGTEAFF. CDR3 sequence (DNA): TGTGCCATCAACCAGGGGGCTAGTGGCACTGAAGCTTTCTTT.

CDR3 nucleotides: TGTGCCAGCAGTGGAGTCGACGGCGAGGGCTACGAGCAGTACTTC. It encodes CASSGVDGEGYEQYF. The chain is built from TRBV6-1 and TRBJ2-7; tentative D call: TRBD2 (5 bases). Trimming cost V 4 bases and J 3 bases, with 16 bases left between them. CDR3 length equals 15 residues. Germline loops: CDR1 MNHNS, CDR2 SASEGT.

This clonotype was counted many times. The chain uses TRBV11-3 and TRBJ2-3; 10 bases are shared with TRBD2. The CDR3 length is 18 residues. Germline CDR1 is SGHNT and CDR2 is YENEEA. V shed 1 base and J 0 bases; nucleotides not matched to a gene: 7. The CDR3 DNA is TGTGCCAGCAGCTTAGGAGCGGGGGGGCTGTCTAGCACAGATACGCAGTATTTT. It encodes CASSLGAGGLSSTDTQYF. The whole variable domain, filled in from reference TRBV11-3 and TRBJ2-3, reads EAGVVQSPRYKIIEKKQPVAFWCNPISGHNTLYWYLQNLGQGPELLIRYENEEAVDDSQLPKDRFSAERLKGVDSTLKIQPAELGDSAVYLCASSLGAGGLSSTDTQYFGPGTRLTVL.

The CDR3 is CASSASGLRENEQFF. The CDR3 region has the DNA TGTGCCAGCAGTGCCTCGGGACTTCGTGAAAATGAGCAGTTCTTC. The chain employs TRBV9 and TRBJ2-1, with D maybe TRBD2 (6 bases). V gave up 5 bases and J gave up 7 bases, with 19 bases separating them. The germline V gene has CDR1 SGDLS and CDR2 YYNGEE. The CDR3 spans 15 residues.